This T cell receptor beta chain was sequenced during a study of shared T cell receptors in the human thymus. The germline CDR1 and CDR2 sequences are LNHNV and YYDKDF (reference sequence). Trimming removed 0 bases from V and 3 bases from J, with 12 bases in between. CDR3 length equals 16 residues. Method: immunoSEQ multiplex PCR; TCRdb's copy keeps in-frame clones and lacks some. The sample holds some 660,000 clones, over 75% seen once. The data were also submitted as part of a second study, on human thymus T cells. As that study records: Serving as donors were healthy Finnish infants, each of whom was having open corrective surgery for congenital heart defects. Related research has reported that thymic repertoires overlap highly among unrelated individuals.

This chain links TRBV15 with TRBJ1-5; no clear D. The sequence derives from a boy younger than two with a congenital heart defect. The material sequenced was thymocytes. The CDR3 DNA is TGTGCCACCAGCAGAGATGCGGGGAGGGCCAATCAGCCCCAGCATTTT. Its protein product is CATSRDAGRANQPQHF. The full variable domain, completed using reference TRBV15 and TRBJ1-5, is DAMVIQNPRYQVTQFGKPVTLSCSQTLNHNVMYWYQQKSSQAPKLLFHYYDKDFNNEADTPDNFQSRRPNTSFCFLDIRSPGLGDTAMYLCATSRDAGRANQPQHFGDGTRLSIL.